These 14 T cell receptor beta chains share one sample of origin, sequenced in a study of blood T cell repertoires in COVID-19. Sequencing was performed with immunoSEQ multiplex PCR; in TCRdb, only in-frame clones are kept and a portion is missing. The repertoire holds fewer than 250,000 clones, with around 88% as singletons. The material sequenced was peripheral blood. The receptors shown here come from a woman between 45 and 65 years old with acute or convalescent COVID-19.

This clone was seen a single time. The chain recombines TRBV10-2 with TRBJ2-1; TRBD1 aligns across 7 bases. Germline V lookup: CDR1 WSHSY, CDR2 SAAADI. The V and J ends lost 7 bases and 9 bases, in that order; junction bases with no gene match: 12. The CDR3 has 14 amino acids. The CDR3 reads CASIGLQPGGEQFF. In DNA form, the CDR3 reads TGCGCCAGCATTGGGCTCCAACCAGGGGGTGAGCAGTTCTTC.

This chain uses TRBV7-8 with TRBJ1-1, with 7 nucleotides matching TRBD1. The CDR3 length is 14 residues. Trimming removed 6 bases from V and 0 bases from J; junction bases left unmatched: 4. CDR1 SGHVS and CDR2 FQNEAQ come from the germline V gene. CDR3 sequence reads: CASSGQGVNTEAFF. In nucleotides, the CDR3 is TGTGCCAGCAGTGGCCAGGGGGTGAACACTGAAGCTTTCTTT.

V and J are TRBV6-5 and TRBJ2-5; D is uncertain. V dropped 6 bases and J dropped 5 bases, with 16 bases sitting between them. Germline CDR1 MNHEY, CDR2 SVGAGI. CDR3 size: 14 residues. This CDR3 reads CASSPGRLRETQYF. The DNA of the CDR3 is TGTGCCAGCAGCCCCGGCAGGTTACGGGAGACCCAGTACTTC.

The chain uses TRBV6-4 and TRBJ2-5; TRBD2 aligns across 13 bases. The germline V gene has CDR1 MRHNA and CDR2 SNTAGT. Trimming at V came to 0 bases and at J to 8 bases, leaving 9 bases not matched to a gene. CDR3 length: 17 residues. Written as DNA, the CDR3 is TGTGCCAGCAGTGACTCCGGCGGGACTAGCGGGGTCGGCACCCAGTACTTC. Its translation is CASSDSGGTSGVGTQYF.

The chain is built from TRBV5-5 and TRBJ2-3; a weak D match, TRBD1 (6 bases). Deletions cut 3 bases from V and 3 bases from J, with 11 bases between. From germline, CDR1 is SGHKS and CDR2 YYEKEE (reference sequence). The CDR3 has 14 residues. CDR3 nucleotide sequence: TGTGCCAGCAGCTCTCTACAGGGAACAGATACGCAGTATTTT. Protein product: CASSSLQGTDTQYF.

The chain employs TRBV19 and TRBJ1-1; D remains ambiguous. The CDR3 is 12 amino acids. V was trimmed by 5 bases and J by 4 bases, leaving 8 bases between them. The germline V gene encodes CDR1 LNHDA and CDR2 SQIVND (reference sequence). This chain's CDR3 is CASSLRGTEAFF. CDR3 sequence (DNA): TGTGCCAGTAGTCTCAGAGGCACTGAAGCTTTCTTT.

The chain is built from TRBV15 and TRBJ2-5, with TRBD1 identical over 8 bases. This CDR3 comprises 16 residues. The germline CDR1 and CDR2 sequences are LNHNV and YYDKDF (reference sequence). V shed 0 bases and J 5 bases; nucleotides not matched to a gene: 8. In DNA, the CDR3 is TGTGCCACCAGCAGAGATCCCGGACAGGGCGGGGAGACCCAGTACTTC. Its protein is CATSRDPGQGGETQYF.

The rearrangement joins TRBV28 to TRBJ2-3, with D hard to call. CDR1 is MDHEN and CDR2 is SYDVKM in the germline V gene. This CDR3 comprises 12 residues. The ends were cut back, 5 bases at V and 5 bases at J, with 8 bases in the middle. The chain's CDR3 is CASSPRIDTQYF. CDR3 coding DNA: TGTGCCAGCAGTCCGAGGATAGATACGCAGTATTTT.

The chain has TRBV28 and TRBJ1-2; D gene ambiguous. CDR3 size: 11 residues. From germline, CDR1 is MDHEN and CDR2 SYDVKM. V shed 3 bases and J shed 8 bases, with 7 bases lying between them. CDR3 region: CASSFTRGYTF. CDR3 nucleotide sequence: TGTGCCAGCAGTTTTACCCGGGGCTACACCTTC.

The chain couples TRBV29-1 to TRBJ1-2; D is unclear. In germline, CDR1 is SQVTM, CDR2 ANQGSEA. The CDR3 extends over 12 amino acids. V was clipped by 6 bases and J by 3 bases, with 11 bases between them. The DNA of the CDR3 is TGCAGCGTACGGGTTTCGGACTATGGCTACACCTTC. Its translation: CSVRVSDYGYTF. Full variable domain (rest looked up from reference TRBV29-1 and TRBJ1-2): SAVISQKPSRDICQRGTSLTIQCQVDSQVTMMFWYRQQPGQSLTLIATANQGSEATYESGFVIDKFPISRPNLTFSTLTVSNMSPEDSSIYLCSVRVSDYGYTFGSGTRLTVV.

This clone showed up just a few times. The V and J genes are TRBV2 and TRBJ2-7; D remains unclear. The CDR3 consists of 12 residues. V was clipped by 7 bases and J by 0 bases, with 7 bases between them. Looked up from germline, CDR1 is SNHLY and CDR2 is FYNNEI. The CDR3, as DNA: TGTGCCAGCACGCGGAGCTCCTACGAGCAGTACTTC. Translated, it gives CASTRSSYEQYF. Based on the CDR3 plus reference TRBV2 and TRBJ2-7, the full variable domain is EPEVTQTPSHQVTQMGQEVILRCVPISNHLYFYWYRQILGQKVEFLVSFYNNEISEKSEIFDDQFSVERPDGSNFTLKIRSTKLEDSAMYFCASTRSSYEQYFGPGTRLTVT.

The chain joins TRBV7-9 to TRBJ2-4, with D possibly matching TRBD2 (5 bases). This CDR3 spans 21 amino acids. The germline gives CDR1 SEHNR, CDR2 FQNEAQ (reference sequence). The V end lost 9 bases, the J end lost 3 bases, and 36 bases lay between the germline ends. The CDR3 DNA reads as TGTGCCAGGACGGCAGAGGACCGGCGCGGGTTTGGTGATGTGGACAAAAACATTCAGTACTTC. Translated, it gives CARTAEDRRGFGDVDKNIQYF.

This clone has a single count. The V and J genes are TRBV6-5 and TRBJ2-7; 9 positions match TRBD2. The CDR3 covers 15 residues. The junction had 8 bases not matched to a gene; V was cut back by 4 bases and J by 4 bases. Germline-derived CDR1 and CDR2 are MNHEY and SVGAGI. The CDR3 here is CASSFQREAGYEQYF. The DNA of the CDR3 is TGTGCCAGCAGTTTCCAGCGGGAGGCCGGATACGAGCAGTACTTC.

The chain combines TRBV4-2 with TRBJ2-3; TRBD1 matches 7 bases. This CDR3 region has 12 residues. The germline V gene encodes CDR1 LGHNA and CDR2 YNFKEQ. V lost 3 bases, J lost 6 bases, and 0 bases stayed unmatched. CDR3 protein: CASSQDRDTQYF. CDR3 nucleotides: TGTGCCAGCAGCCAGGACAGGGATACGCAGTATTTT.